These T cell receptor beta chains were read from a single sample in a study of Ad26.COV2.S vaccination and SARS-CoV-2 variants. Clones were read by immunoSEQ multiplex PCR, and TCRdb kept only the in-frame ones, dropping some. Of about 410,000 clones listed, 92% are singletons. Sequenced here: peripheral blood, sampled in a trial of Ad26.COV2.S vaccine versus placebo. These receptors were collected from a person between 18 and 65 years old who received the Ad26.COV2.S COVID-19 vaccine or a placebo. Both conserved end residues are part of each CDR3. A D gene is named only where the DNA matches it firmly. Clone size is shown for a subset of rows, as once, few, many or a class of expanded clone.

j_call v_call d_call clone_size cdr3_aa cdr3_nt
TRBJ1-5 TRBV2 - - CASGRLNQPQHF TGTGCCAGCGGACGGCTGAATCAGCCCCAGCATTTT
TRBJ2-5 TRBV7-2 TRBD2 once CASSPGGAETQYF TGTGCCAGCAGCCCGGGGGGGGCTGAGACCCAGTACTTC
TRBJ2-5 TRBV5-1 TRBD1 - CASSFNPRQGQETQYF TGCGCCAGCAGCTTCAATCCTCGACAGGGGCAAGAGACCCAGTACTTC
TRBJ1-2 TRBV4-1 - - CASSQRLLSNYGYTF TGCGCCAGCAGCCAAAGACTTCTCTCTAACTATGGCTACACCTTC
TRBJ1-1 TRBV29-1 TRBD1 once CSVVVGTANTEAFF TGCAGCGTTGTGGTAGGGACAGCCAACACTGAAGCTTTCTTT
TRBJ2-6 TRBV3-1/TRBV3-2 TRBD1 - CASSQDGQGLLSGANVLTF TGTGCCAGCAGCCAAGACGGACAGGGACTCCTCTCTGGGGCCAACGTCCTGACTTTC
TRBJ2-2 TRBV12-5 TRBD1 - CASGPQGANTGELFF TGTGCTAGTGGTCCCCAGGGGGCGAACACCGGGGAGCTGTTTTTT
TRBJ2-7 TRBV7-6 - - CASSLWGPNEQYF TGTGCCAGCAGCCTGTGGGGCCCCAACGAGCAGTACTTC
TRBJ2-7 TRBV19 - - CASSGLQGGEQYF TGTGCCAGTAGTGGATTGCAAGGAGGCGAGCAGTACTTC
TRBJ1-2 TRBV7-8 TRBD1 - CASRSGTGNYGYTF TGTGCCAGCAGATCCGGGACAGGGAACTATGGCTACACCTTC
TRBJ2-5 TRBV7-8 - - CASSWNKNSIQETQYF TGTGCCAGCAGCTGGAACAAAAATTCAATCCAAGAGACCCAGTACTTC
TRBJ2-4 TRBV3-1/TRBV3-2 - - CASSQEGGHIQYF TGTGCCAGCAGCCAAGAGGGCGGGCACATTCAGTACTTC
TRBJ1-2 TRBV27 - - CASSLGLRGYTF TGTGCCAGCAGTTTAGGGCTTCGTGGCTACACCTTC
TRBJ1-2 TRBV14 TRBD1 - CASSLTGTGGGYTF TGTGCCAGCAGCCTAACCGGGACAGGGGGTGGCTACACCTTC
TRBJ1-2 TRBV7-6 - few CASSPSGEVVGGYTF TGTGCCAGCAGCCCTAGCGGGGAAGTAGTGGGTGGCTACACCTTC